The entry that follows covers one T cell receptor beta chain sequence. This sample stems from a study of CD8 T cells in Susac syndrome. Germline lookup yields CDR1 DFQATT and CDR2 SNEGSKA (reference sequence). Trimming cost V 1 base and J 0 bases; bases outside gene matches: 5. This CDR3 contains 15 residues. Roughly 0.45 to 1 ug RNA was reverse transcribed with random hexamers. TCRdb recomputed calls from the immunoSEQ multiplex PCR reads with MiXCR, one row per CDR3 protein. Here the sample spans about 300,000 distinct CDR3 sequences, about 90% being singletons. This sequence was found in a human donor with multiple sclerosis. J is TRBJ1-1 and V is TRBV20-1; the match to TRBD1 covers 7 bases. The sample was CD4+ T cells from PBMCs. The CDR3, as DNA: TGCAGTGCTAGAGTAGGGACAGATGTGAACACTGAAGCTTTCTTT. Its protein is CSARVGTDVNTEAFF.